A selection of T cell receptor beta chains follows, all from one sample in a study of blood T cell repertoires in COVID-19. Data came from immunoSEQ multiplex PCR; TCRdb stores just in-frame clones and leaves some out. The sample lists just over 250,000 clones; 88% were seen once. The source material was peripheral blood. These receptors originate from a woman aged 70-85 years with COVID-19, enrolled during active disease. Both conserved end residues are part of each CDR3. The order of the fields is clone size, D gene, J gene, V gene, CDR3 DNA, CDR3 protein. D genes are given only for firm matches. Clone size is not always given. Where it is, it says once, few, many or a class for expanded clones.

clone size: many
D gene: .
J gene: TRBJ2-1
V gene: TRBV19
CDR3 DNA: TGTGCCAGTAGTATGGACGGACAATCCTACAATGAGCAGTTCTTC
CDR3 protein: CASSMDGQSYNEQFF

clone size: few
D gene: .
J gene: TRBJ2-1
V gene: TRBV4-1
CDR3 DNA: TGCGCCAGCAGCCAAGATATCCGGGGGAATAGCCATGAGCAGTTCTTC
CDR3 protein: CASSQDIRGNSHEQFF

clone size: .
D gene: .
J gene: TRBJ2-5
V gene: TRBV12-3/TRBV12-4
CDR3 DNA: TGTGCCAGCAGTACGACTAGGGAGACCCAGTACTTC
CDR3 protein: CASSTTRETQYF

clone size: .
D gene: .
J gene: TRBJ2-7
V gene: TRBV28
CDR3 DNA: TGTGCCAGCAGTCCGTCCTTACTCTACGAGCAGTACTTC
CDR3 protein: CASSPSLLYEQYF

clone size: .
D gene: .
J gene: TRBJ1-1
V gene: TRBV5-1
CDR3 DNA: TGCGCCAGCAGCTTGGGGCTGGGGGGGAGAATGAACACTGAAGCTTTCTTT
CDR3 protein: CASSLGLGGRMNTEAFF

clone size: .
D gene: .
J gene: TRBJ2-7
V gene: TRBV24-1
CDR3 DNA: TGTGCCACCAGTGATCATAGCTACGAGCAGTACTTC
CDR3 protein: CATSDHSYEQYF

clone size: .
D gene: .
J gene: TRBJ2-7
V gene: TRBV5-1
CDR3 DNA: TGCGCCAGCAGTAAGGGACAAACCTACGAGCAGTACTTC
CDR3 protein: CASSKGQTYEQYF

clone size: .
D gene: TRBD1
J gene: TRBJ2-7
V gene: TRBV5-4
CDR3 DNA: TGTGCCAGCAGCCCCATATCCCGGGACAGGTGGAACGAGCAGTACTTC
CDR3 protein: CASSPISRDRWNEQYF

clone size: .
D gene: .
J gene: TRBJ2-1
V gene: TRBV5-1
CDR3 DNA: TGCGCCAGCAGCGCCGGGAGCCTTTCCTACAATGAGCAGTTCTTC
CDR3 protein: CASSAGSLSYNEQFF

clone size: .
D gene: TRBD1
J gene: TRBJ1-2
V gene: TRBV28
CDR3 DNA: TGTGCCAGCACCGTCCCGGGACAGGGGGACGGCTACACCTTC
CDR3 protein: CASTVPGQGDGYTF

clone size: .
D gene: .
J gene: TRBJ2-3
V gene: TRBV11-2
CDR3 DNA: TGTGCCAGCAGCTTACTATCTAGGCCAGATACGCAGTATTTT
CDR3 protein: CASSLLSRPDTQYF

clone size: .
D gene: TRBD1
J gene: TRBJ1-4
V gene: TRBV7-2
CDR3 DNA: TGTGCCAGCAGTTCTACCGGGACAGGCGAAGAAAAACTGTTTTTT
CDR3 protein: CASSSTGTGEEKLFF

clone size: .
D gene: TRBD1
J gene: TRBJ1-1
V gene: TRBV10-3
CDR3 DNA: TGTGCCTCCCAGGGGGATCTGAACACTGAAGCTTTCTTT
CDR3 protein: CASQGDLNTEAFF

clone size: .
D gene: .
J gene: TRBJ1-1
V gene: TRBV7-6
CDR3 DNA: TGTGCCAGCAGCTTAGTAGCCGTCTTAAACACTGAAGCTTTCTTT
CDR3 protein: CASSLVAVLNTEAFF

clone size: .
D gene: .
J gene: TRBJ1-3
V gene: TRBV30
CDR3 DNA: TGTGCCTGGAGTGGGACAGTCTCTGGAAACACCATATATTTT
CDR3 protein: CAWSGTVSGNTIYF

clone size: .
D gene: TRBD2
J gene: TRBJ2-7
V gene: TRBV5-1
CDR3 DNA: TGCGCCAGCAGCTTGGGCGGGAGAGGGTCCGAGCAGTACTTC
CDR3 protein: CASSLGGRGSEQYF

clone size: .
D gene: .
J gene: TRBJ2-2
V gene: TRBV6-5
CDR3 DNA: TGTGCCAGCAGATATAACTCTAACACCGGGGAGCTGTTTTTT
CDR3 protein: CASRYNSNTGELFF

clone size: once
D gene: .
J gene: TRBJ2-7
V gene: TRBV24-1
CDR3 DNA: TGTGCCACCAGTACGAAACGGGCGGGGGAGCAGTACTTC
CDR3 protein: CATSTKRAGEQYF

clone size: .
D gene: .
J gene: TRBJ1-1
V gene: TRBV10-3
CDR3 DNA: TGTGCCATCACCTCCAGGGAGAACACTGAAGCTTTCTTT
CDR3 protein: CAITSRENTEAFF

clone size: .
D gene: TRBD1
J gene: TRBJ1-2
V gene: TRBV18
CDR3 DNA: TGTGCCAGCTCACCAGGGGCAGGGGGCCATGGCTACACCTTC
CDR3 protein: CASSPGAGGHGYTF

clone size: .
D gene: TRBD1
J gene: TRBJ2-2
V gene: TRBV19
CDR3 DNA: TGTGCCAGTAGTTGGACAGGGCCCGGGGAGCTGTTTTTT
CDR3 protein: CASSWTGPGELFF

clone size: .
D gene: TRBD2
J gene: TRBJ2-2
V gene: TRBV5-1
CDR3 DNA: TGCGCCAGCAGCTTGGTGACTAGCGGGCTAACCGGGGAGCTGTTTTTT
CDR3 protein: CASSLVTSGLTGELFF

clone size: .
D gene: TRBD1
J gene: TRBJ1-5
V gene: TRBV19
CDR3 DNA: TGTGCCAGTAGTACGCTCCGACAGGGACGGGGTCAGCCCCAGCATTTT
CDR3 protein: CASSTLRQGRGQPQHF

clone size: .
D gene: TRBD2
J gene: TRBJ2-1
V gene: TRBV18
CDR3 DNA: TGTGCCAGCTCACCACTAGCGGGAGAGGCCAATGAGCAGTTCTTC
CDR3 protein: CASSPLAGEANEQFF

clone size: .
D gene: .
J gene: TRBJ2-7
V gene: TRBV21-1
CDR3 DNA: TGTGCCAGCAGCAAAGGGAGCAGGGGGGACTCCTACGAGCAGTACTTC
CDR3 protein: CASSKGSRGDSYEQYF

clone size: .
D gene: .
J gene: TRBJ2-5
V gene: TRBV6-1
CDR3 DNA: TGTGCCAGCAGTGAATTTTGGCAGGCGCACCAAGAGACCCAGTACTTC
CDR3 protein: CASSEFWQAHQETQYF

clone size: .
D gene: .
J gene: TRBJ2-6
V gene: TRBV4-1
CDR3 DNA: TGCGCCAGCAGCACTTTGGGGCTTGGGGCCAACGTCCTGACTTTC
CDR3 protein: CASSTLGLGANVLTF